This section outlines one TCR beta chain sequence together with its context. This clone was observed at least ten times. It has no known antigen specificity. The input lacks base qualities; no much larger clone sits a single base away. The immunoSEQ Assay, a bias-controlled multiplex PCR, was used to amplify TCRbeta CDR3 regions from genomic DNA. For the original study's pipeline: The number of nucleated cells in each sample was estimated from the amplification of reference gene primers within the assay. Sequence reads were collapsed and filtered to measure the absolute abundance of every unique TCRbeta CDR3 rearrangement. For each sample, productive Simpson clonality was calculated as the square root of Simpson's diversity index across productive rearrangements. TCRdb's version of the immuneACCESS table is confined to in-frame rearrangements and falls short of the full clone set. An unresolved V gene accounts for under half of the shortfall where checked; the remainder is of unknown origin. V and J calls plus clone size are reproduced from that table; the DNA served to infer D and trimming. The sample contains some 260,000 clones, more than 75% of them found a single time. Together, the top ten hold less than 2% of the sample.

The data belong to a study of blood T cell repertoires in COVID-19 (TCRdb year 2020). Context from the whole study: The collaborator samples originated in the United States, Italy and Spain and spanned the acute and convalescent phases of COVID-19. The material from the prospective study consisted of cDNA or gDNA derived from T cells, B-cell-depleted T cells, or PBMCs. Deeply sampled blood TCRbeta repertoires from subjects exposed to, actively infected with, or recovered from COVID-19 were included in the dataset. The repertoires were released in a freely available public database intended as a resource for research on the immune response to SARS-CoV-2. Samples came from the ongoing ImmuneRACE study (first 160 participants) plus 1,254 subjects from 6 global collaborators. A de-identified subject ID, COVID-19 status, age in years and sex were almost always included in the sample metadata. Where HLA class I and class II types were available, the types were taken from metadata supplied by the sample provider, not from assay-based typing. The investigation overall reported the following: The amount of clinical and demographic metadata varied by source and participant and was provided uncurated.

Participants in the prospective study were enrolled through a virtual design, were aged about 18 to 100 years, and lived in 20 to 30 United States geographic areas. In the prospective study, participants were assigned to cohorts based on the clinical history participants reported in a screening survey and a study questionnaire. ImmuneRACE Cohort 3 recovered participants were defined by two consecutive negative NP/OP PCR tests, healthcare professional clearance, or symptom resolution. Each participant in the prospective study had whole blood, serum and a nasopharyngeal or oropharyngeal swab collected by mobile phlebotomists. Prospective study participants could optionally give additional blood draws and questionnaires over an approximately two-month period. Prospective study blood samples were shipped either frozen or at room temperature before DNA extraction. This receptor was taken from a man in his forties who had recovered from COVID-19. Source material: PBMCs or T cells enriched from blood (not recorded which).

The CDR3 corresponds to CSVEDRGRGDNYGYTF. The nucleotide sequence reads TGCAGCGTTGAAGATCGCGGGCGGGGGGACAACTATGGCTACACCTTC. This chain joins TRBV29-1 to TRBJ1-2; a weak D assignment points to TRBD1 (5 bases agree). The junction carries 16 bases between V and J, which are trimmed by 0 bases and 2 bases respectively. In the germline V gene, CDR1 corresponds to SQVTM and CDR2 to ANQGSEA. The CDR3 covers 16 residues, taking in both the cysteine and the phenylalanine. Only the CDR3 portion is preserved as DNA: 48 bases, with reading frame beginning at the first base.